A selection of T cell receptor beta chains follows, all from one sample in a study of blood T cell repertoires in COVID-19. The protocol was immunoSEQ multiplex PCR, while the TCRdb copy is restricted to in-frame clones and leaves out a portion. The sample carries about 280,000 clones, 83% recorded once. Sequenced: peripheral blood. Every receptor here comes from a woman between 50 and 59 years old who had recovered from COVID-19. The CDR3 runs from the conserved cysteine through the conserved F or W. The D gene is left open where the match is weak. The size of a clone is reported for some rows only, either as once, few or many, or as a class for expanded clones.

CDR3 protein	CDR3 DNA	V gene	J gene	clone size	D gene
CASSSTGISGYTF	TGTGCCAGCAGTTCGACAGGTATCTCTGGCTACACCTTC	TRBV12-3/TRBV12-4	TRBJ1-2	NA	NA
CASSPPGARSTEAFF	TGTGCCAGCAGTCCACCTGGGGCGCGGAGCACTGAAGCTTTCTTT	TRBV7-2	TRBJ1-1	NA	NA
CASGAPGVMNTEAFF	TGTGCCAGCGGCGCCCCGGGAGTTATGAACACTGAAGCTTTCTTT	TRBV25-1	TRBJ1-1	NA	NA
CASSSDRGSYNEQFF	TGTGCCAGCAGCTCGGACAGGGGGTCCTACAATGAGCAGTTCTTC	TRBV2	TRBJ2-1	NA	TRBD1
CASSRGGTVLTDTQYF	TGTGCCAGCAGCCGTGGGGGGACGGTACTCACAGATACGCAGTATTTT	TRBV7-2	TRBJ2-3	NA	NA
CAWSVLSGNYGYTF	TGTGCCTGGAGTGTACTGTCGGGGAACTATGGCTACACCTTC	TRBV30	TRBJ1-2	once	NA
CASSFTGGDEQFF	TGTGCCAGCAGCTTCACAGGGGGGGATGAGCAGTTCTTC	TRBV11-2	TRBJ2-1	NA	NA
CASSSEAGAIEKLFF	TGTGCCAGCAGTTCCGAGGCAGGGGCCATTGAAAAACTGTTTTTT	TRBV28	TRBJ1-4	NA	NA
CASSRDRRTYEQYF	TGTGCCAGCAGCCGGGACAGGCGAACCTACGAGCAGTACTTC	TRBV7-9	TRBJ2-7	NA	TRBD1
CASAPAGILGKNIQYF	TGTGCCAGCGCCCCCGCCGGGATCTTAGGTAAAAACATTCAGTACTTC	TRBV7-8	TRBJ2-4	NA	NA
CASRSGTGVDEQYF	TGTGCCAGCAGGAGCGGGACAGGGGTCGACGAGCAGTACTTC	TRBV2	TRBJ2-7	NA	TRBD1
CASSGVGAETQYF	TGTGCCAGCAGCGGCGTAGGGGCGGAGACCCAGTACTTC	TRBV6-2/TRBV6-3	TRBJ2-5	once	NA
CASSYSPLQPQHF	TGTGCCAGCAGTTACTCCCCCCTTCAGCCCCAGCATTTT	TRBV6-5	TRBJ1-5	NA	NA
CASSPLRVGGTYEQYF	TGTGCCAGCAGCCCCCTTCGAGTTGGCGGAACCTACGAGCAGTACTTC	TRBV7-2	TRBJ2-7	NA	NA
CASSIGDGGGYGYTF	TGTGCCAGCAGCATCGGTGACGGGGGAGGCTATGGCTACACCTTC	TRBV5-6	TRBJ1-2	NA	NA
CASSPTSGRQGETQYF	TGTGCCAGCTCGCCGACTAGCGGGAGACAGGGAGAGACCCAGTACTTC	TRBV18	TRBJ2-5	NA	TRBD2
CAWSPGAGELFF	TGTGCCTGGAGCCCAGGGGCCGGGGAGCTGTTTTTT	TRBV30	TRBJ2-2	NA	NA
CASRGGYGYTF	TGTGCCAGCCGGGGAGGATATGGCTACACCTTC	TRBV7-2	TRBJ1-2	NA	NA
CASSLTTVGYTF	TGTGCCAGCAGCTTAACGACAGTCGGCTACACCTTC	TRBV7-9	TRBJ1-2	NA	NA
CASSPRDRDGYTF	TGTGCCAGCTCACCCCGGGACAGAGATGGCTACACCTTC	TRBV18	TRBJ1-2	once	TRBD1
CASSLRGGAAYEQYF	TGTGCCAGCAGCCTCCGAGGAGGGGCCGCCTACGAGCAGTACTTC	TRBV7-9	TRBJ2-7	NA	NA
CASSRQGYTEAFF	TGTGCCAGCAGTCGGCAGGGCTACACTGAAGCTTTCTTT	TRBV6-5	TRBJ1-1	NA	NA
CASTRDSQETQYF	TGTGCCAGCACCCGGGACAGCCAAGAGACCCAGTACTTC	TRBV7-2	TRBJ2-5	NA	TRBD1
CASSQVWGHYGYTF	TGTGCCAGCAGCCAAGTATGGGGCCACTATGGCTACACCTTC	TRBV3-1/TRBV3-2	TRBJ1-2	NA	NA
CASSTAAGYNEQFF	TGTGCCAGTAGTACCGCCGCAGGCTACAATGAGCAGTTCTTC	TRBV19	TRBJ2-1	NA	NA
CASASLAGPTDTQYF	TGTGCCAGTGCCTCACTAGCGGGGCCCACAGATACGCAGTATTTT	TRBV19	TRBJ2-3	NA	TRBD2
CASSFPQGALVDEQFF	TGTGCCAGCAGCTTTCCTCAGGGGGCATTGGTCGATGAGCAGTTCTTC	TRBV9	TRBJ2-1	NA	TRBD1
CASSVESVNTGELFF	TGTGCCAGCAGTGTGGAGTCAGTCAACACCGGGGAGCTGTTTTTT	TRBV2	TRBJ2-2	NA	NA
CASSQPRLLDRIGNEQYF	TGTGCCAGCAGCCAACCCAGGCTGCTTGACAGAATAGGCAACGAGCAGTACTTC	TRBV3-1/TRBV3-2	TRBJ2-7	NA	NA
CASSGRQANNSPLHF	TGTGCCAGCAGCGGAAGACAGGCTAATAATTCACCCCTCCACTTT	TRBV9	TRBJ1-6	few	NA
CASSLGPGVLNEKLFF	TGTGCCAGCAGTTTGGGACCAGGGGTGCTTAATGAAAAACTGTTTTTT	TRBV27	TRBJ1-4	NA	NA
CAIRPDRGSRTEAFF	TGTGCCATCAGACCGGACAGGGGAAGTCGGACTGAAGCTTTCTTT	TRBV10-3	TRBJ1-1	NA	TRBD1
CASSLVPKSSGYTF	TGTGCCAGCAGCTTGGTGCCAAAGTCCAGTGGCTACACCTTC	TRBV5-5	TRBJ1-2	NA	NA
CASSPTPSGLRSGELFF	TGTGCCAGCTCACCCACCCCTAGCGGCCTCAGGTCCGGGGAGCTGTTTTTT	TRBV18	TRBJ2-2	NA	TRBD2
CASSLGRGGETQYF	TGTGCCAGCAGCTTGGGCAGGGGTGGCGAGACCCAGTACTTC	TRBV5-8	TRBJ2-5	NA	NA
CASSFTRDRGLGELFF	TGTGCCAGCAGCTTCACCCGGGACAGGGGTTTAGGGGAGCTGTTTTTT	TRBV7-9	TRBJ2-2	NA	TRBD1
CASSSSVKNYGYTF	TGTGCCAGCAGCTCAAGCGTCAAAAACTATGGCTACACCTTC	TRBV7-2	TRBJ1-2	once	NA
CASSFRALAGGYNEQFF	TGTGCCAGCAGCTTCAGAGCCCTAGCGGGGGGATACAATGAGCAGTTCTTC	TRBV5-6	TRBJ2-1	NA	TRBD2
CASSLDRFSPLHF	TGTGCCAGCAGTTTGGACAGATTTTCACCCCTCCACTTT	TRBV27	TRBJ1-6	NA	NA
CASSFSANYGYTF	TGTGCCAGCAGTTTCAGTGCTAACTATGGCTACACCTTC	TRBV28	TRBJ1-2	few	NA
CASSTRGRGLRSEQYF	TGTGCCAGCAGCACGAGAGGGCGGGGACTTCGGTCCGAGCAGTACTTC	TRBV7-8	TRBJ2-7	NA	NA
CASSPGGSNQPQHF	TGTGCCAGCAGCCCGGGGGGCAGCAATCAGCCCCAGCATTTT	TRBV28	TRBJ1-5	NA	NA
CASSPPGGTHGTEQYF	TGTGCCAGCTCACCCCCGGGCGGGACCCACGGAACGGAGCAGTACTTC	TRBV18	TRBJ2-7	NA	NA
CASSLGSQSGEAFF	TGTGCCAGCTCCCTAGGAAGTCAGTCTGGTGAAGCTTTCTTT	TRBV18	TRBJ1-1	once	NA